The present entry profiles one T cell receptor (beta chain) with its context. No antigen is known for it. The sample originates from a study of T cells in Graves' hyperthyroidism and ophthalmopathy. Study-level findings and limits: Ophthalmopathy cases were set apart from stable hyperthyroidism by a 13 V-J model. Ophthalmopathy was predicted by the model a median of about 6.7 months ahead of onset. Most clonotypes expanded in thyroid above 0.001 were likewise present in blood.

Patients were excluded because of uncontrolled infection, other autoimmune disease, pregnancy or lactation. From RNA transcripts, TCR beta CDR3 regions were amplified. A set of HTBI primers served as the primers for a first-round RT-PCR of the TCR CDR3. One entry per CDR3 protein, called by TCRdb with MiXCR from the multiplex PCR reads. Of 500,000 to 750,000 distinct CDR3 sequences listed, about 43% are singletons. Sequencing used peripheral blood or thyroid tissue (not recorded which). This TCR was recovered from a woman aged 18-35 years with Graves' hyperthyroidism.

The CDR3: CATSRDISSGRNYEQYF. CDR3 nucleotide sequence: TGTGCCACCAGCAGAGATATCAGTAGCGGGAGGAACTACGAGCAGTACTTC. V is TRBV15 and J is TRBJ2-7, with TRBD2 matching over 10 bases. J gave up 3 bases and V 0 bases, and 8 bases lay outside the gene matches. Per germline, CDR1 LNHNV and CDR2 YYDKDF (reference sequence). The CDR3 extends over 17 amino acids.